These 22 T cell receptor beta chains were sequenced from one sample in a study of T cells in Graves' hyperthyroidism and ophthalmopathy (dated by TCRdb to the late 2010s). Library method: multiplex PCR. The sequencing machine was an Illumina HiSeq 2000. The TCR beta CDR3 regions were amplified from the RNA transcripts. For the first round of RT-PCR on the TCR CDR3, the HTBI primer set was used together with the Qiagen OneStep RT-PCR kit. In TCRdb, the public reads were trimmed at Q25 with fastp and aligned with MiXCR, with productive beta chains retained. Each entry is one CDR3 protein sequence, shown with its most common DNA and genes. The sample table holds about 360,000 distinct CDR3 sequences, of which approximately 15% were seen once. The top ten clonotypes cover 28% of the sample. The sequenced material came from blood. These receptors all stem from a woman between 18 and 29 years old with Graves' hyperthyroidism that later progressed to Graves' ophthalmopathy.

The chain carries TRBV5-4 and TRBJ2-2, with a weak D call TRBD1 (5 bases). Germline assignment: CDR1 SGHNT and CDR2 YYREEE (reference sequence). The V end lost 0 bases, the J end lost 1 base, and 7 bases lay between the germline ends. CDR3 length: 15 residues. The CDR3 loop is CASSLDRMNTGELFF. The DNA for the CDR3 is TGTGCCAGCAGCTTGGACAGGATGAACACCGGGGAGCTGTTTTTT. Full variable domain (outside the CDR3, taken from reference TRBV5-4 and TRBJ2-2): ETGVTQSPTHLIKTRGQQVTLRCSSQSGHNTVSWYQQALGQGPQFIFQYYREEENGRGNFPPRFSGLQFPNYSSELNVNALELDDSALYLCASSLDRMNTGELFFGEGSRLTVL.

This clonotype has ten or more counts. The CDR3 sequence: CAWSVRLVYEQYF. The DNA for the CDR3 is TGTGCCTGGAGTGTGCGACTAGTCTACGAGCAGTACTTC. This sequence joins TRBV30 and TRBJ2-7, with D maybe TRBD2 (6 bases). The ends were cut back, 0 bases at V and 3 bases at J, with 9 bases in the middle. Germline values: CDR1 GTSNPN, CDR2 SVGIG (reference sequence). This CDR3 has 13 amino acids. Full variable domain (missing parts from reference TRBV30 and TRBJ2-7): SQTIHQWPATLVQPVGSPLSLECTVEGTSNPNLYWYRQAAGRGLQLLFYSVGIGQISSEVPQNLSASRPQDRQFILSSKKLLLSDSGFYLCAWSVRLVYEQYFGPGTRLTVT.

This clonotype was recorded many times. This sequence joins TRBV12-3 or TRBV12-4 and TRBJ2-2; 9 bases align to TRBD1. V lost 10 bases and J lost 2; bases outside the gene matches: 8. CDR3 length equals 15 residues. The CDR3 protein is CAIGGDRVNTGELFF. The CDR3 DNA reads TGTGCCATCGGCGGGGACAGGGTAAACACCGGGGAGCTGTTTTTT.

This clonotype came up a few times. The genes are TRBV18 and TRBJ1-1; TRBD1 agrees at 7 bases. V trimming: 0 bases; J trimming: 1 base; junction bases outside the gene matches: 8. CDR3 size: 17 residues. Germline V gene lookup returns CDR1 KGHSH and CDR2 LQKENI. The CDR3 DNA follows: TGTGCCAGCTCACCACCGCCGGGACAGTATCCGAACACTGAAGCTTTCTTT. Its protein is CASSPPPGQYPNTEAFF.

This clonotype was seen many times. The CDR3 DNA reads TGTGCCAGCCAGGGGCAAGAGACCCAGTACTTC. This translates into CASQGQETQYF. The rearrangement uses TRBV2 and TRBJ2-5; weak D call: TRBD1 (6 bases). Germline V gene lookup returns CDR1 SNHLY and CDR2 FYNNEI. The CDR3 spans 11 residues. V was cut by 8 bases and J by 2 bases, with 6 bases left in between.

There are many counts of this clonotype. The chain has TRBV5-1 and TRBJ2-3; D perhaps matches TRBD1 (5 bases). CDR1 SGHRS and CDR2 YFSETQ come from the germline V gene. Trimming left V 0 bases short and J 1 base short, with 6 bases between. The CDR3 totals 14 residues. This CDR3 reads CASSLATGTDTQYF. DNA of the CDR3: TGCGCCAGCAGCTTGGCGACAGGCACAGATACGCAGTATTTT.

This clonotype was found many times. V and J are TRBV30 and TRBJ2-5; D is possibly TRBD1 (6 bases). Germline V lookup: CDR1 GTSNPN, CDR2 SVGIG (reference sequence). Trimming cost V 2 bases and J 2 bases, with 15 bases left between them. The CDR3 is 15 amino acids. Here the CDR3 reads CAWSPGRGQQETQYF. For the CDR3, the DNA is TGTGCCTGGAGTCCCGGACGGGGACAACAAGAGACCCAGTACTTC.

This clonotype was seen only a few times. CDR3 amino acids: CASSPDRGFYGYTF. The CDR3 bases are TGTGCCAGCTCCCCTGACAGGGGCTTTTATGGCTACACCTTC. The chain employs TRBV7-2 and TRBJ1-2, with 8 bases lining up with TRBD1. Losses at the gene ends were 8 bases for V and 5 bases for J; bases not matched to a gene: 10. This CDR3 contains 14 residues. Germline CDR1 and CDR2: SGHTA and FQGNSA.

This clonotype was detected many times. The chain combines TRBV18 with TRBJ2-4, with 8 bases aligning to TRBD1. The CDR3 sequence is 13 residues long. Germline CDR1 is KGHSH and CDR2 is LQKENI. Trimming removed 0 bases from V and 10 bases from J; junction bases left unmatched: 2. This CDR3 is CASSPPDRDIQYF. CDR3 nucleotide sequence: TGTGCCAGCTCACCACCGGACAGGGATATTCAGTACTTC.

This chain connects TRBV19 to TRBJ2-7, with TRBD1 as a possible D gene (5 bases). V was shortened by 5 bases and J by 2 bases, with 13 bases between the two germline ends. The CDR3 covers 14 residues. Germline-derived CDR1 and CDR2 are LNHDA and SQIVND (reference sequence). In DNA, the CDR3 is TGTGCCAGTAGTGGTCAGGGAACTACCTACGAGCAGTACTTC. Translation: CASSGQGTTYEQYF.

This rearrangement joins TRBV4-3 to TRBJ2-1; 8 positions match TRBD1. J was trimmed by 2 bases and V by 2 bases; bases with no gene match: 17. CDR1 is LGHNA, CDR2 YSLEER, per germline. This CDR3 region has 20 residues. CDR3 DNA: TGCGCCAGCAGCCAACTTACGGGACAGGACTCTCCACCAACCTACAATGAGCAGTTCTTC. As protein: CASSQLTGQDSPPTYNEQFF.

This clonotype was seen only a few times. V and J are TRBV7-3 and TRBJ2-7; 12 bases align to TRBD2. Trimming cost V 5 bases and J 5 bases; bases outside gene matches: 16. Germline CDR1 and CDR2: SGHTA and FQGTGA. The CDR3 is 18 residues long. The CDR3 region is CASSPNPTSGREGDEQYF. The CDR3 bases are TGTGCCAGCAGCCCAAATCCGACTAGCGGGAGAGAGGGTGACGAGCAGTACTTC. The variable domain in full, with the rest retrieved from reference TRBV7-3 and TRBJ2-7, is GAGVSQTPSNKVTEKGKYVELRCDPISGHTALYWYRQSLGQGPEFLIYFQGTGAADDSGLPNDRFFAVRPEGSVSTLKIQRTERGDSAVYLCASSPNPTSGREGDEQYFGPGTRLTVT.

This clonotype was picked up many times. The gene calls are TRBV6-2 or TRBV6-3 and TRBJ2-3; 14 positions agree with TRBD2. The V gene end was trimmed by 4 bases and the J gene end by 4 bases; junction bases not matched to a gene: 4. CDR1 and CDR2 (germline): MNHEY, SVGEGT. The CDR3 totals 16 residues. The CDR3 protein is CASSSGTSGSSDTQYF. CDR3 in DNA: TGTGCCAGCAGTTCCGGGACTAGCGGGAGTTCAGATACGCAGTATTTT.

This clonotype was seen many times. The rearrangement joins TRBV14 to TRBJ2-5; either TRBD1 or TRBD2 may fit D (6 bases each). From germline, CDR1 is SGHDN and CDR2 FVKESK. The V end lost 4 bases, the J end lost 1 base, and 10 bases lay between the germline ends. The CDR3 sequence is 14 residues long. This CDR3 reads CASSRRGGQETQYF. CDR3 coding DNA: TGTGCCAGCAGCCGCAGGGGAGGCCAAGAGACCCAGTACTTC. Full variable domain (rest looked up from reference TRBV14 and TRBJ2-5): EAGVTQFPSHSVIEKGQTVTLRCDPISGHDNLYWYRRVMGKEIKFLLHFVKESKQDESGMPNNRFLAERTGGTYSTLKVQPAELEDSGVYFCASSRRGGQETQYFGPGTRLLVL.

This sequence joins TRBV7-9 and TRBJ2-3; 9 bases align to TRBD2. This CDR3 comprises 15 residues. CDR1 and CDR2 (germline): SEHNR, FQNEAQ (reference sequence). The V gene end was trimmed by 5 bases and the J gene end by 2 bases; junction bases not matched to a gene: 5. CDR3 loop: CASSKIAGDTDTQYF. In DNA, the CDR3 is TGTGCCAGCAGCAAAATAGCGGGAGACACAGATACGCAGTATTTT.

There are many counts of this clonotype. The chain joins TRBV5-1 to TRBJ2-5; TRBD1 matches 8 bases. V gave up 4 bases and J gave up 4 bases; unmatched junction bases: 6. This CDR3 has 14 residues. The germline CDR1 and CDR2 sequences are SGHRS and YFSETQ. The CDR3 reads CASSPWTGRETQYF. DNA of the CDR3: TGCGCCAGCAGCCCGTGGACAGGGAGAGAGACCCAGTACTTC.

The table lists this clonotype with a count of one. At one boundary the junction diverges from the germline segment, which might be a read error. J is TRBJ2-1 and V is TRBV2; 10 bases match TRBD2. The germline V gene has CDR1 SNHLY and CDR2 FYNNEI. The CDR3 loop spans 15 amino acids. The CDR3 nucleotides read TGTGCCAGCAGTAAAGCGGGAGGGCCAAGCGATGAGCAGTTCTTC. This gives the protein CASSKAGGPSDEQFF.

This chain joins TRBV11-1 and TRBJ2-2; the D gene is possibly TRBD2 (5 bases). V dropped 6 bases and J dropped 4 bases, with 12 bases sitting between them. The CDR3 extends over 14 amino acids. CDR1 SGHAT and CDR2 FQDESV come from the germline V gene (reference sequence). The CDR3 protein is CASSGEPGTGELFF. In DNA, the CDR3 is TGTGCCAGCAGTGGGGAGCCGGGCACCGGGGAGCTGTTTTTT.

This chain joins TRBV10-3 and TRBJ1-2, with D perhaps TRBD1 (6 bases). Between the trimmed V and J ends, which lost 6 bases and 6 bases, there was a span of 20 bases. The CDR3 covers 15 residues. Germline-derived CDR1 and CDR2 are ENHRY and SYGVKD. The CDR3 nucleotides are TGTGCCATCAGCAAGCAAGACGACAGGCTCCATGGCTACACCTTC. Translation gives CAISKQDDRLHGYTF.

This clonotype was observed at least ten times. The rearrangement uses TRBV5-1 and TRBJ2-7, with 8 bases identical to TRBD2. Germline CDR1 reads SGHRS; CDR2 reads YFSETQ. This CDR3 spans 14 amino acids. Trimming took 0 bases from V and 5 from J; bases not matched to a gene: 4. For the CDR3, the DNA is TGCGCCAGCAGCTTGGCCGGGAGGGCCGACGAGCAGTACTTC. It encodes CASSLAGRADEQYF. Looking up the rest from reference TRBV5-1 and TRBJ2-7 gives the full variable domain: KAGVTQTPRYLIKTRGQQVTLSCSPISGHRSVSWYQQTPGQGLQFLFEYFSETQRNKGNFPGRFSGRQFSNSRSEMNVSTLELGDSALYLCASSLAGRADEQYFGPGTRLTVT.

This clonotype was counted between two and nine times. The chain couples TRBV7-2 to TRBJ2-7, with a weak D call TRBD2 (6 bases). Looked up from germline, CDR1 is SGHTA and CDR2 is FQGNSA. Trimming took off 5 bases at V and 3 bases at J, with 14 bases between the two ends. This CDR3 is built from 14 residues. This CDR3 reads CASSPWAGFYEQYF. The DNA of the CDR3 is TGTGCCAGCAGCCCATGGGCGGGATTCTACGAGCAGTACTTC.

This clonotype was counted many times. CDR3 protein: CASSETGTPYEQYF. CDR3 in DNA: TGCGCCAGCAGCGAGACAGGGACACCCTACGAGCAGTACTTC. The genes are TRBV5-1 and TRBJ2-7; 7 bases agree with TRBD1. Germline V lookup: CDR1 SGHRS, CDR2 YFSETQ. The ends lost 4 bases at V and 2 bases at J; junction bases unmatched: 6. The CDR3 is made up of 14 amino acids.